The 3 T cell receptor beta chains below all came from one sample that was sequenced in a study of early T cells in non-severe SARS-CoV-2 infection. TCRdb analysed the 5' RACE reads with MiXCR anew, one entry per CDR3 protein. The sample yields some 54,000 distinct CDR3 sequences, about 11% seen once. The sequenced sample consisted of whole blood. Receptors originate from an adult who was a healthcare worker with PCR-confirmed SARS-CoV-2 infection or an uninfected control (not recorded which).

J is TRBJ2-3 and V is TRBV6-2 or TRBV6-3, with unresolved D. The CDR3 consists of 11 residues. Germline V gene sequence: CDR1 MNHEY, CDR2 SVGEGT. Trimming removed 5 bases at V and 7 bases at J, with 7 bases between. The CDR3 region has the DNA TGTGCCAGCAGTCCCGGTTATACGCAGTATTTT. Translation gives CASSPGYTQYF.

CDR3: CASSQSGTNYGYTF. The CDR3, as DNA: TGTGCCAGCAGCCAAAGCGGGACTAACTATGGCTACACCTTC. This rearrangement joins TRBV14 to TRBJ1-2; no clear D gene. Trimming cost V 2 bases and J 0 bases, with 7 bases left between them. The CDR3 runs to 14 residues. Germline assignment: CDR1 SGHDN and CDR2 FVKESK.

CDR3 DNA sequence: TGTGCCAGCAGTTACACTAACCTACCGGGACCAACGCAGTTCTTC. Translation: CASSYTNLPGPTQFF. The chain links TRBV6-5 to TRBJ2-1; TRBD1 or TRBD2 may be the D gene (5 bases each). Per germline, CDR1 MNHEY and CDR2 SVGAGI. The CDR3 has 15 amino acids. The ends were cut back, 2 bases at V and 12 bases at J, with 20 bases in the middle.